The next 27 T cell receptor beta chains were all read from a single sample in a study of blood T cell repertoires in COVID-19. This table comes from immunoSEQ multiplex PCR, and its TCRdb copy is limited to in-frame clones, with some not included. The data contain some 150,000 clones, more than 75% of them singletons. Sequenced: peripheral blood. The receptors were sampled from a woman of 80 years or more with acute or convalescent COVID-19.

The CDR3 nucleotides are TGTGCCAGCAGCGTTGTAATGGAGACCCAGTACTTC. As protein: CASSVVMETQYF. This rearrangement joins TRBV11-2 to TRBJ2-5; the D is unclear. The V end was cut by 5 bases, the J end by 5 bases, with 9 bases between. Germline V gene sequence: CDR1 SGHAT, CDR2 FQNNGV. The CDR3 runs 12 residues.

The genes are TRBV28 and TRBJ2-7, with D possibly being TRBD1 (6 bases). Trimming stripped 6 bases from V and 5 bases from J, with 14 bases between. Germline CDR1 MDHEN, CDR2 SYDVKM. This CDR3 is 13 amino acids long. This CDR3 reads CASRVPRGHEQYF. The CDR3 coding sequence is TGTGCCAGCAGGGTCCCCAGGGGACACGAGCAGTACTTC.

V is TRBV28 and J is TRBJ1-1, with D maybe TRBD1 (5 bases). Trimming removed 3 bases from V and 5 bases from J, with 13 bases in between. There are 14 residues in the CDR3. Germline V gene data show CDR1 as MDHEN and CDR2 as SYDVKM. The CDR3 sequence is CASSLGEGWTEAFF. CDR3 in DNA: TGTGCCAGCAGTTTGGGGGAGGGGTGGACTGAAGCTTTCTTT.

The V call is TRBV6-6, the J call TRBJ2-7, with D maybe TRBD2 (6 bases). From germline, CDR1 is MNHNY and CDR2 SVGAGI (reference sequence). The length of the CDR3 is 14 residues. Deletions cut 7 bases from V and 0 bases from J, with 13 bases between. CDR3 region: CASKFTGGSYEQYF. The CDR3 DNA sequence: TGTGCCAGCAAGTTTACCGGGGGCTCCTACGAGCAGTACTTC.

V is TRBV29-1 and J is TRBJ2-3; 8 nucleotides align to TRBD2. This CDR3 region has 15 residues. Germline V gene sequence: CDR1 SQVTM, CDR2 ANQGSEA. V dropped 3 bases and J dropped 4; count of bases not matched to a gene: 9. For the CDR3, the DNA is TGCAGCGTTGATGGGCGCGGGGGGAGGCCAGATACGCAGTATTTT. Residues: CSVDGRGGRPDTQYF.

This CDR3 reads CASPPRRDRYEQYF. The CDR3, as DNA: TGTGCCAGCCCCCCACGGCGGGACCGCTACGAGCAGTACTTC. The V call is TRBV25-1, the J call TRBJ2-7; tentative D call: TRBD2 (6 bases). V was trimmed by 8 bases and J by 3 bases, leaving 17 bases between them. Germline V gene data show CDR1 as MGHDK and CDR2 as SYGVNS. CDR3 size: 14 residues.

V and J are TRBV7-2 and TRBJ2-3; D not resolved. Per germline, CDR1 SGHTA and CDR2 FQGNSA. Trimming removed 5 bases at V and 4 bases at J, with 19 bases between. The CDR3 contains 16 residues. Written as DNA, the CDR3 is TGTGCCAGCAGCCCACGACTGAGTTCTTCAGCAGATACGCAGTATTTT. Translated: CASSPRLSSSADTQYF.

The chain couples TRBV6-2 or TRBV6-3 to TRBJ2-3; possible D gene TRBD1, 6 bases. CDR1 MNHEY and CDR2 SVGEGT come from the germline V gene. V gave up 0 bases and J gave up 4 bases, with 8 bases separating them. This CDR3 is built from 14 residues. The CDR3 here is CASSYSGGADTQYF. CDR3 in DNA: TGTGCCAGCAGTTACTCTGGGGGCGCAGATACGCAGTATTTT.

V is TRBV29-1 and J is TRBJ2-2, with D uncertain. This CDR3 comprises 13 residues. Germline V CDR1 and CDR2: SQVTM, ANQGSEA. V lost 2 bases to trimming and J lost 1 base, with 5 bases between them. CDR3 protein: CSVERENTGELFF. DNA of the CDR3: TGCAGCGTTGAACGAGAGAACACCGGGGAGCTGTTTTTT.

The chain combines TRBV25-1 with TRBJ1-2; D gene uncertain. The CDR3 loop spans 14 amino acids. CDR1 and CDR2 (germline): MGHDK, SYGVNS. The V end lost 6 bases, the J end lost 2 bases, and 13 bases lay between the germline ends. The DNA of the CDR3 is TGTGCCAGCAGCGGACTCTCGCGGAACTATGGCTACACCTTC. Its translation is CASSGLSRNYGYTF.

The chain recombines TRBV10-2 with TRBJ1-5; tentatively, D is TRBD1 (6 bases). With 7 bases removed from V and 0 bases from J, the gap between germline ends came to 19 bases. CDR3 size: 17 residues. Germline V lookup: CDR1 WSHSY, CDR2 SAAADI. The CDR3 DNA reads TGCGCCAGCAATGGACAGCCCTCTGATATTAGCAATCAGCCCCAGCATTTT. Protein sequence: CASNGQPSDISNQPQHF.

This chain connects TRBV4-1 to TRBJ1-5; D perhaps matches TRBD1 (5 bases). Trimming pared 3 bases from V and 2 bases from J, leaving 14 bases between. The CDR3 sequence is 16 residues long. Germline CDR1 reads MGHRA; CDR2 reads YSYEKL. This chain's CDR3 is CASSQSSARGNQPQHF. The CDR3 DNA follows: TGCGCCAGCAGCCAGAGTAGTGCCAGGGGCAATCAGCCCCAGCATTTT.

The chain has TRBV10-1 and TRBJ2-3; 7 nucleotides line up with TRBD1. Germline V gives CDR1 WNHNN, CDR2 SYGVQD (reference sequence). There are 17 residues in the CDR3. V lost 3 bases to trimming and J lost 6 bases; unmatched junction nucleotides: 15. The CDR3 protein is CASSDSNRGRALDTQYF. In DNA form, the CDR3 reads TGCGCCAGCAGTGACTCCAACAGGGGTAGGGCCCTCGATACGCAGTATTTT.

This chain links TRBV2 with TRBJ1-5; no reliable D call. V was shortened by 5 bases and J by 1 base, with 9 bases between the two germline ends. Germline V gene lookup returns CDR1 SNHLY and CDR2 FYNNEI. This CDR3 is built from 14 residues. CDR3 region: CASSRGLSNQPQHF. The CDR3 DNA reads as TGTGCCAGCAGTCGAGGGCTGAGCAATCAGCCCCAGCATTTT.

The chain links TRBV3-1 (or the pseudogene TRBV3-2) to TRBJ2-1, with TRBD1 identical over 9 bases. With 3 bases clipped from V and 4 bases from J, the junction kept 4 bases outside the gene matches. This CDR3 has 15 residues. The V gene's germline CDR1 is LGHDT and CDR2 YNNKEL (reference sequence). CDR3 in DNA: TGTGCCAGCAGCCAGAACAGGGGGCTTTACAATGAGCAGTTCTTC. Protein sequence: CASSQNRGLYNEQFF.

The J gene is TRBJ2-4, the V gene TRBV7-9, with 10 bases identical to TRBD2. The CDR3 is 15 amino acids. Germline V gene lookup returns CDR1 SEHNR and CDR2 FQNEAQ (reference sequence). Trimming took 4 bases from V and 3 from J; bases not matched to a gene: 3. CDR3 region: CASSSSGRVKNIQYF. The CDR3 DNA sequence: TGTGCCAGCAGCTCCAGCGGGAGGGTCAAAAACATTCAGTACTTC.

This sequence joins TRBV10-3 and TRBJ1-3; D is perhaps TRBD1 (6 bases). The CDR3 length is 15 residues. V gave up 5 bases and J gave up 0 bases, with 11 bases separating them. The germline V gene encodes CDR1 ENHRY and CDR2 SYGVKD. CDR3 nucleotide sequence: TGTGCCATCAGTACGCCAGGGGCCTCTGGAAACACCATATATTTT. It translates to CAISTPGASGNTIYF.

The chain is built from TRBV19 and TRBJ1-3, with D perhaps TRBD1 (5 bases). The CDR3 is made up of 16 amino acids. CDR1 and CDR2 (germline): LNHDA, SQIVND (reference sequence). The germline V and J ends were trimmed by 3 bases and 0 bases, with 12 bases remaining between them. CDR3: CASSMARQSSGNTIYF. CDR3 DNA: TGTGCCAGTAGTATGGCCCGACAGAGCTCTGGAAACACCATATATTTT.

This clone has only a few counts. The chain links TRBV28 to TRBJ2-7, with 9 bases fitting TRBD2. The CDR3 spans 15 residues. V lost 7 bases and J lost 2; bases outside the gene matches: 9. Germline loops: CDR1 MDHEN, CDR2 SYDVKM. This CDR3 reads CASTLGASGTYEQYF. As DNA, the CDR3 is TGTGCCAGCACGTTAGGGGCTAGCGGGACCTACGAGCAGTACTTC.

In this sample, this clone turned up once. The chain uses TRBV24-1 and TRBJ2-7, with TRBD1 matching 10 bases. The CDR3 has 14 amino acids. The V segment lost 4 bases and the J segment 5 bases; nucleotides outside the gene matches: 4. The V gene's germline CDR1 is KGHDR and CDR2 SFDVKD. The CDR3 DNA is TGTGCCACCAGTGACTGGACAGGGGGAAACGAGCAGTACTTC. This gives the protein CATSDWTGGNEQYF.

V gene TRBV13 combines with J gene TRBJ1-2, with no clear D. This CDR3 region has 18 residues. The germline V and J ends were trimmed by 1 base and 4 bases, with 22 bases remaining between them. Germline loops: CDR1 PRHDT, CDR2 FYEKMQ (reference sequence). CDR3 DNA sequence: TGTGCCAGCAGCTTAGCGAGTGAACGACTACCCGACCCCTATGGCTACACCTTC. Its translation is CASSLASERLPDPYGYTF.

The chain has TRBV7-2 and TRBJ2-7, with 8 nucleotides matching TRBD2. The V segment lost 7 bases and the J segment 4 bases; nucleotides outside the gene matches: 6. Germline V gives CDR1 SGHTA, CDR2 FQGNSA. This CDR3 is built from 13 residues. CDR3 nucleotide sequence: TGTGCCAGCATCGGGGGGGGTGGTTACGAGCAGTACTTC. It specifies CASIGGGGYEQYF.

A single count supports this clone. V gene TRBV11-2 combines with J gene TRBJ1-1; 8 bases are a match to TRBD1. The V gene's germline CDR1 is SGHAT and CDR2 FQNNGV. This CDR3 has 14 amino acids. Trimming took 3 bases from V and 1 from J; bases not matched to a gene: 1. The DNA for the CDR3 is TGTGCCAGCAGCTTGACAGGGGCGAACACTGAAGCTTTCTTT. It specifies CASSLTGANTEAFF.

CDR3 amino acids: CASSPWDREKQPQHF. In DNA form, the CDR3 reads TGTGCCAGCAGTCCATGGGACAGGGAAAAACAGCCCCAGCATTTT. V gene TRBV6-6 combines with J gene TRBJ1-5; 9 nucleotides match TRBD1. The germline gives CDR1 MNHNY, CDR2 SVGAGI (reference sequence). The trim removed 5 bases at V and 7 bases at J, leaving 9 bases unmatched. The CDR3 extends over 15 amino acids.

The chain carries TRBV3-1 (or the pseudogene TRBV3-2) and TRBJ2-3, with 12 nucleotides matching TRBD2. The length of the CDR3 is 17 residues. The V gene's germline CDR1 is LGHDT and CDR2 YNNKEL (reference sequence). Trimming took 1 base from V and 3 from J; bases not matched to a gene: 5. CDR3 coding DNA: TGTGCCAGCAGCCAAGTCCTAGCGGGGGGGTCGACAGATACGCAGTATTTT. Protein: CASSQVLAGGSTDTQYF.

The sample holds a few counts of this clone. CDR3 sequence (DNA): TGTGCCAGCAGCCGACGACTAGCGGGGGGATCCAATGAGCAGTTCTTC. As protein: CASSRRLAGGSNEQFF. The chain carries TRBV4-2 and TRBJ2-1; TRBD2 matches at 13 bases. CDR1 and CDR2 (germline): LGHNA, YNFKEQ. This CDR3 region has 16 residues. The trim removed 4 bases at V and 6 bases at J, leaving 6 bases unmatched.

This chain uses TRBV5-4 with TRBJ2-1; 9 bases line up with TRBD2. The CDR3 runs to 17 residues. V lost 6 bases to trimming and J lost 3 bases; unmatched junction nucleotides: 13. Germline-derived CDR1 and CDR2 are SGHNT and YYREEE (reference sequence). CDR3 sequence reads: CASNHPPGLADYNEQFF. Here the CDR3 DNA reads TGTGCCAGCAACCACCCCCCGGGACTAGCAGACTACAATGAGCAGTTCTTC.